This TCR beta chain was profiled in a study of blood T cell repertoires in COVID-19. Study information: There were acute and convalescent COVID-19 samples, and they came from the United States, Italy and Spain.

Clones were sequenced by immunoSEQ multiplex PCR, and TCRdb holds only the in-frame ones, with some missing. The sample holds about 160,000 clones, 82% seen once. Germline CDR1 is SNHLY and CDR2 is FYNNEI. Trimming shortened V by 2 bases and J by 1 base, and 5 bases separated the two germline ends. This CDR3 spans 13 amino acids. This TCR derives from a woman aged 80 or over with acute or convalescent COVID-19. Sequencing was done on a sample of peripheral blood. The chain links TRBV2 to TRBJ1-1; D unresolved. The CDR3 DNA follows: TGTGCCAGCAGTGAAAATCGGAACACTGAAGCTTTCTTT. This codes for CASSENRNTEAFF.